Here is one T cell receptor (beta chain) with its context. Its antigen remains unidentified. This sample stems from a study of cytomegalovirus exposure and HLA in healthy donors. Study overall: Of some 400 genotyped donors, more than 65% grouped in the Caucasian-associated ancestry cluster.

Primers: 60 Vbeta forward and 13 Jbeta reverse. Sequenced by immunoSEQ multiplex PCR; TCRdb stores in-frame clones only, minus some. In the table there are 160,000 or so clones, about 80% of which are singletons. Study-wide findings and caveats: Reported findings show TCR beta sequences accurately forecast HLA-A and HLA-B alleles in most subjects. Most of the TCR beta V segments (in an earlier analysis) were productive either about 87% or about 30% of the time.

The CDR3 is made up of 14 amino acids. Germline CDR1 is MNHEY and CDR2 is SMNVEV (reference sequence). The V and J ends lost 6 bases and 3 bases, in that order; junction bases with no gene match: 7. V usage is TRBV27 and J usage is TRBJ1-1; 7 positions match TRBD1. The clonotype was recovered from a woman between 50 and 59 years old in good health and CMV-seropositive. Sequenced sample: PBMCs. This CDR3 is CASSFRGRDTEAFF. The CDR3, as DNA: TGTGCCAGCAGCTTTAGGGGGCGAGACACTGAAGCTTTCTTT.